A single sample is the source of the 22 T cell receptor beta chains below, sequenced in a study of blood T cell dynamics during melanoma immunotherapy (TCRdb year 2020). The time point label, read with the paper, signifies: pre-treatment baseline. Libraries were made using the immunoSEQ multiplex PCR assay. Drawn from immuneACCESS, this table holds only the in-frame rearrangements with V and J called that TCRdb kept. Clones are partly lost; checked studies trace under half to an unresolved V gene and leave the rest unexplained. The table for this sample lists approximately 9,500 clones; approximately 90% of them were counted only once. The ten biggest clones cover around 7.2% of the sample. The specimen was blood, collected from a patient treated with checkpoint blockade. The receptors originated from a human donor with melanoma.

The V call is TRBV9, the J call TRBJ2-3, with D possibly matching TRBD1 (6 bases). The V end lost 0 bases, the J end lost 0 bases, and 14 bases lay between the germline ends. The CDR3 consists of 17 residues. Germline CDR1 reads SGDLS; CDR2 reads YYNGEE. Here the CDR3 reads CASSVESGTLSTDTQYF. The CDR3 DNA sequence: TGTGCCAGCAGCGTAGAATCGGGGACACTAAGCACAGATACGCAGTATTTT.

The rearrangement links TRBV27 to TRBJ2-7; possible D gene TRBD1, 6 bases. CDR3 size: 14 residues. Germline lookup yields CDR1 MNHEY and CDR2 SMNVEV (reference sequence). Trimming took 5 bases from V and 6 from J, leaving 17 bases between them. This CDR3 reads CASSTGLKSREQYF. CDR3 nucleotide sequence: TGTGCCAGCAGTACAGGGCTTAAATCTCGCGAGCAGTACTTC.

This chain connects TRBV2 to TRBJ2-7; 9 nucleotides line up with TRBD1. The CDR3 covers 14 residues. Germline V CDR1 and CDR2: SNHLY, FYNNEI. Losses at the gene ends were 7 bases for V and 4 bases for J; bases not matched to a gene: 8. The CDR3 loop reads CASNGGTGWYEQYF. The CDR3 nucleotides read TGTGCCAGCAATGGCGGGACAGGGTGGTACGAGCAGTACTTC.

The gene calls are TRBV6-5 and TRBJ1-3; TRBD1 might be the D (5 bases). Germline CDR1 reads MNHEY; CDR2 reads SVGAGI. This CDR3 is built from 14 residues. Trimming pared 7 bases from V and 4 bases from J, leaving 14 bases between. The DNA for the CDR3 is TGTGCCAGCATCATGACGGGGCAAGGAAACACCATATATTTT. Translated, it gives CASIMTGQGNTIYF.

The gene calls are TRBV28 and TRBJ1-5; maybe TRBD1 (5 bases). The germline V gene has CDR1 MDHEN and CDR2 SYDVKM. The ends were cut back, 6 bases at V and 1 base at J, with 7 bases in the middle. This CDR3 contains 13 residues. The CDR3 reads CASRQASNQPQHF. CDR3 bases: TGTGCCAGCAGACAGGCGAGCAATCAGCCCCAGCATTTT.

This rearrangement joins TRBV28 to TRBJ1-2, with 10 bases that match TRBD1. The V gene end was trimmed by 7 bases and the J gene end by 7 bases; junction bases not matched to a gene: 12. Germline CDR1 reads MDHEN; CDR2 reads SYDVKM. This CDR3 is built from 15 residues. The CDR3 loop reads CASNAQRQGAPGYTF. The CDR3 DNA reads TGTGCCAGCAACGCCCAGAGACAGGGGGCGCCTGGCTACACCTTC.

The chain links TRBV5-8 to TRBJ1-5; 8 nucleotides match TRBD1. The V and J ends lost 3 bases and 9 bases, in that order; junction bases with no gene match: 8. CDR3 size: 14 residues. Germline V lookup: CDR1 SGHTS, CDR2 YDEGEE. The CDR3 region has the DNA TGTGCCAGCAGCTCGACAGGGGCATTCGGGCCCCAGCATTTT. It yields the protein CASSSTGAFGPQHF. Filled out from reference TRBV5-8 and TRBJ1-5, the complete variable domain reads EAGVTQSPTHLIKTRGQQATLRCSPISGHTSVYWYQQALGLGLQFLLWYDEGEERNRGNFPPRFSGRQFPNYSSELNVNALELEDSALYLCASSSTGAFGPQHFGDGTRLSIL.

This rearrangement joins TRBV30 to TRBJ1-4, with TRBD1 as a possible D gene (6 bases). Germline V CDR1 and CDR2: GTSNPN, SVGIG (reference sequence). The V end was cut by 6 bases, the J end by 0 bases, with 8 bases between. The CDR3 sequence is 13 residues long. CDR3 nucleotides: TGTGCCTGTCCAGGGGCAACTAATGAAAAACTGTTTTTT. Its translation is CACPGATNEKLFF.

The CDR3 protein is CASSPSTGYQETQYF. In DNA form, the CDR3 reads TGTGCCAGCTCACCCTCGACAGGGTACCAAGAGACCCAGTACTTC. The chain joins TRBV18 to TRBJ2-5; TRBD1 agrees at 7 bases. The CDR3 runs 15 residues. V shed 3 bases, J shed 0 bases, and the junction held 4 bases outside the gene matches. Germline CDR1 reads KGHSH; CDR2 reads LQKENI. The full variable domain, its missing parts supplied by reference TRBV18 and TRBJ2-5, is NAGVMQNPRHLVRRRGQEARLRCSPMKGHSHVYWYRQLPEEGLKFMVYLQKENIIDESGMPKERFSAEFPKEGPSILRIQQVVRGDSAAYFCASSPSTGYQETQYFGPGTRLLVL.

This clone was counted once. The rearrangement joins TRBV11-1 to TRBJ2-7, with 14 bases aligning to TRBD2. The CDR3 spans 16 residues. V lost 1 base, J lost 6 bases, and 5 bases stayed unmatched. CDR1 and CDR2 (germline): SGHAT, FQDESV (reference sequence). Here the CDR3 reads CASSLGLAGGPIEQYF. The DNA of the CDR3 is TGTGCCAGCAGCTTAGGACTAGCGGGAGGGCCAATCGAGCAGTACTTC.

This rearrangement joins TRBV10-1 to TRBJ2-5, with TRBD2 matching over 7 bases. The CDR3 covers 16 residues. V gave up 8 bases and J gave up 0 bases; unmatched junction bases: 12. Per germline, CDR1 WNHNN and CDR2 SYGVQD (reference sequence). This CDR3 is CASPMGAGPYQETQYF. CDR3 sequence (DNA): TGCGCCAGCCCCATGGGAGCGGGACCGTACCAAGAGACCCAGTACTTC.

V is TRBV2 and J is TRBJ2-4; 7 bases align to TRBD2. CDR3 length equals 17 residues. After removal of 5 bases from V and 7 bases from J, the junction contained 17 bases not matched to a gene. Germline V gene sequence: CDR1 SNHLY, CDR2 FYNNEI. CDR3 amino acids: CASSPYRLANRGNIQYF. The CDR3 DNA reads TGTGCCAGCAGTCCCTACCGACTAGCCAATCGAGGGAACATTCAGTACTTC. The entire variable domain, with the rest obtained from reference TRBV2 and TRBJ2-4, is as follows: EPEVTQTPSHQVTQMGQEVILRCVPISNHLYFYWYRQILGQKVEFLVSFYNNEISEKSEIFDDQFSVERPDGSNFTLKIRSTKLEDSAMYFCASSPYRLANRGNIQYFGAGTRLSVL.

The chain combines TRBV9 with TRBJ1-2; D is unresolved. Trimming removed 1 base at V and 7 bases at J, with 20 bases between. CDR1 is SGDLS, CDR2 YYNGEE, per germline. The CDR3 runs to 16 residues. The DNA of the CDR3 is TGTGCCAGCAGCGTATTGTCGGTGGCTGGGGTCGGTGGCTACACCTTC. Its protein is CASSVLSVAGVGGYTF.

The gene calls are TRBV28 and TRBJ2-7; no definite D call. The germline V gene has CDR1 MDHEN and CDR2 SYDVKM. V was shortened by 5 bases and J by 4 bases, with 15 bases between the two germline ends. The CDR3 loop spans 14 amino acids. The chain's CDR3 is CASSESGGGYEQYF. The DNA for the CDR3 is TGTGCCAGCAGTGAGAGTGGCGGCGGTTACGAGCAGTACTTC. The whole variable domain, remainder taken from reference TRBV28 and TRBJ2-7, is DVKVTQSSRYLVKRTGEKVFLECVQDMDHENMFWYRQDPGLGLRLIYFSYDVKMKEKGDIPEGYSVSREKKERFSLILESASTNQTSMYLCASSESGGGYEQYFGPGTRLTVT.

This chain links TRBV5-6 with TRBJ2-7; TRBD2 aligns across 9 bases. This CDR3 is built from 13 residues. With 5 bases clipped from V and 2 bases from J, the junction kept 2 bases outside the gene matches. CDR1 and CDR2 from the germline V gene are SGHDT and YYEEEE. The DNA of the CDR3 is TGTGCCAGCAGGCGGGAGGGGACCTACGAGCAGTACTTC. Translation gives CASRREGTYEQYF.

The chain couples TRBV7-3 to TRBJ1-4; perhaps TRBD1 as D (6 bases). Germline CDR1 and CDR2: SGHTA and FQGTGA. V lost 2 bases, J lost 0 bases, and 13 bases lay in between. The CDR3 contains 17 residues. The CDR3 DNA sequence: TGTGCCAGCAGCTTACTGGGACACGGAGCAACTAATGAAAAACTGTTTTTT. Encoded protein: CASSLLGHGATNEKLFF. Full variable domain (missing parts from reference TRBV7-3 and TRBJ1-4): GAGVSQTPSNKVTEKGKYVELRCDPISGHTALYWYRQSLGQGPEFLIYFQGTGAADDSGLPNDRFFAVRPEGSVSTLKIQRTERGDSAVYLCASSLLGHGATNEKLFFGSGTQLSVL.

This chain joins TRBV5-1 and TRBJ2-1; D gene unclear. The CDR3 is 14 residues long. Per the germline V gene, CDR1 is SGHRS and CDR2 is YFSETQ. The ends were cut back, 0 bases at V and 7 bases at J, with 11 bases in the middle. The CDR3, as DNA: TGCGCCAGCAGCTTGGATCCCAGTTGGAATGAGCAGTTCTTC. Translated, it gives CASSLDPSWNEQFF.

CDR3 coding DNA: TGTGCCAGCAGCTTAGCTAGCGGGAGAGTAGAGACCCAGTACTTC. It encodes CASSLASGRVETQYF. The chain joins TRBV7-6 to TRBJ2-5, with 9 bases lining up with TRBD2. The CDR3 has 15 amino acids. The V and J ends lost 0 bases and 4 bases, in that order; junction bases with no gene match: 3. Germline V gene sequence: CDR1 SGHVS, CDR2 FNYEAQ.

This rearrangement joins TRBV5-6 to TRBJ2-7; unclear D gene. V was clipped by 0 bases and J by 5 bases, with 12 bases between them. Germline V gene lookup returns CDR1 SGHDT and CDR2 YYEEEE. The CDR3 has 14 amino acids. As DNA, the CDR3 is TGTGCCAGCAGCTTGGGGAGTGGCGGTAACGAGCAGTACTTC. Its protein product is CASSLGSGGNEQYF. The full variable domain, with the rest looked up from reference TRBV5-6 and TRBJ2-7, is DAGVTQSPTHLIKTRGQQVTLRCSPKSGHDTVSWYQQALGQGPQFIFQYYEEEERQRGNFPDRFSGHQFPNYSSELNVNALLLGDSALYLCASSLGSGGNEQYFGPGTRLTVT.

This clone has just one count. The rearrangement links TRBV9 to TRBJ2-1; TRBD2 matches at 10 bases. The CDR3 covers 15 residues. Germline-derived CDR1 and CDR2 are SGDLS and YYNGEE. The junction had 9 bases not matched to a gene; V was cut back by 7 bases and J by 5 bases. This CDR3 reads CASALGLAANNEQFF. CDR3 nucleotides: TGTGCCAGCGCCCTAGGACTAGCGGCGAACAATGAGCAGTTCTTC. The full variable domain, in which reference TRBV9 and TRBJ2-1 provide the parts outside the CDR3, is DSGVTQTPKHLITATGQRVTLRCSPRSGDLSVYWYQQSLDQGLQFLIQYYNGEERAKGNILERFSAQQFPDLHSELNLSSLELGDSALYFCASALGLAANNEQFFGPGTRLTVL.

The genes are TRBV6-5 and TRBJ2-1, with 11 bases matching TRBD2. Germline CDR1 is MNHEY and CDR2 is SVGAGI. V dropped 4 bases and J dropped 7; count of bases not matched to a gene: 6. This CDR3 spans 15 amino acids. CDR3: CASSSIAGGWNEQFF. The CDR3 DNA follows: TGTGCCAGCAGTTCGATAGCGGGAGGGTGGAATGAGCAGTTCTTC.

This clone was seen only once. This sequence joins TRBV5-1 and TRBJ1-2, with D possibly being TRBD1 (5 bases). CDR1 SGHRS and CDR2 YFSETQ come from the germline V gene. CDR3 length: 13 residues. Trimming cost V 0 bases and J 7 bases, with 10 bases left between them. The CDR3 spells CASSLGLRAGYTF. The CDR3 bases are TGCGCCAGCAGCTTGGGTCTCAGGGCTGGCTACACCTTC.